This T cell receptor (beta chain) was sequenced during a study of graft-versus-host responses after intestinal transplantation. About the study: Transplants were multivisceral, liver-intestinal, or isolated intestinal.

Of note for this clone: Its specificity is unknown.

Study-wide results and limits: Early after transplant, HvG clones declined as circulating GvH clones peaked.

Clones were read by immunoSEQ multiplex PCR, and TCRdb kept only the in-frame ones, dropping some. The data contain approximately 12,000 clones, over 90% of them seen just once; the ten biggest clones take up roughly 22%. The CDR3 is 12 amino acids. V gene TRBV21-1 combines with J gene TRBJ2-5. TRBV21-1 is a listed pseudogene. The clonotype comes from a human patient who received an intestinal transplant, so some T cells may come from the graft donor. Sample: PBMCs, taken roughly 110 days after intestinal transplant. The CDR3 loop is CASSTPLRKQYF. DNA for the CDR3: TGTGCCAGCAGCACCCCCCTTAGGAAGCAGTACTTC.